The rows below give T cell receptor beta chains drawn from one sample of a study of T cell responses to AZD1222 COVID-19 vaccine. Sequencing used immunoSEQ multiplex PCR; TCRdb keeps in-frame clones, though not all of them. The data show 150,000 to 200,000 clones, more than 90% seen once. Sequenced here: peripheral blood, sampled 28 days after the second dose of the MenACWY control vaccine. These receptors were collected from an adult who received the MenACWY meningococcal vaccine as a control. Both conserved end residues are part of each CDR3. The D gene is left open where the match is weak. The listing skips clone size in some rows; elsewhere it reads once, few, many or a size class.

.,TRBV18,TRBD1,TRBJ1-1,TGTGCCAGCTCGGGACAGGGTGGGGGTAACACTGAAGCTTTCTTT,CASSGQGGGNTEAFF
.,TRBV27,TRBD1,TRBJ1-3,TGTGCCAGCGGGACAGGGGGCTTCCTCTCTGGAAACACCATATATTTT,CASGTGGFLSGNTIYF
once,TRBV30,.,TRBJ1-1,TGTGCCTGGAGTGTATCACAGCACACTGAAGCTTTCTTT,CAWSVSQHTEAFF
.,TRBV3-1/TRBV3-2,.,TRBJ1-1,TGTGCCAGCAGCCAAATTGGGGGTTCGTCTGAAGCTTTCTTT,CASSQIGGSSEAFF
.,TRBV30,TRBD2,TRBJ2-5,TGTGCCTGGAGCGAGATGCTTAGCGGGAGTTTCTGGGAGACCCAGTACTTC,CAWSEMLSGSFWETQYF
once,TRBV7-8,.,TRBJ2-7,TGTGCCAGCAGCCCCACGGACGGGCGAATGCAGTACTTC,CASSPTDGRMQYF
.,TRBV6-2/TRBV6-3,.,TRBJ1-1,TGTGCCAGCACCCCGGCAGGTTTACACACTGAAGCTTTCTTT,CASTPAGLHTEAFF
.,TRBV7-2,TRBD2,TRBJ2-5,TGTGCCAGCAGCTACACTAGCGTACAAGAGACCCAGTACTTC,CASSYTSVQETQYF
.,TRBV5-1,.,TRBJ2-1,TGCGCCAGCAGCTCAGGGTATGAGCAGTTCTTC,CASSSGYEQFF
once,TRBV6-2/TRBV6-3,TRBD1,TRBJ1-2,TGTGCCAGCAGTTACTCTAAGGGGGCAAGTTATGGCTACACCTTC,CASSYSKGASYGYTF
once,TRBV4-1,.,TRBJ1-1,TGCGCCAGCAGCCAATCCCCCAATCCAGAAAGGGAAGCTTTCTTT,CASSQSPNPEREAFF
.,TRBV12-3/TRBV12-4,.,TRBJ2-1,TGTGCCAGCAGTTTGCCTCCGGGTGAGCAGTTCTTC,CASSLPPGEQFF
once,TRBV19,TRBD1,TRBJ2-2,TGTGCCAGTAGTGAACAGGGGGCTTTGGACACCGGGGAGCTGTTTTTT,CASSEQGALDTGELFF
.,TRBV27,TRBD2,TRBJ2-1,TGTGCCAGCAGTTTACTAGGAGCGGGAGAGGGCGAGCAGTTCTTC,CASSLLGAGEGEQFF
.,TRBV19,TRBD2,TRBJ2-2,TGTGCCAGTAGCATAGGACTAGCGGGAGGGCCAAACACCGGGGAGCTGTTTTTT,CASSIGLAGGPNTGELFF
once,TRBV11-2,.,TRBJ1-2,TGTGCCAGCAGCTTCGACAGCTATGGCTACACCTTC,CASSFDSYGYTF
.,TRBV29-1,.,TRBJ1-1,TGCAGCGTCCCAGGGGAACTGAACACTGAAGCTTTCTTT,CSVPGELNTEAFF
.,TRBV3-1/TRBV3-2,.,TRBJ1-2,TGTGCCAGCAGCCAAAAGGGGGTTAGCTATGGCTACACCTTC,CASSQKGVSYGYTF
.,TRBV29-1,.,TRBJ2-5,TGCAGCGTTGAAAGAGGTAGCGGTACGTACCAAGAGACCCAGTACTTC,CSVERGSGTYQETQYF
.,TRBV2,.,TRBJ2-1,TGTGCCAGCAGTTTAGGAGGGGATGAGCAGTTCTTC,CASSLGGDEQFF
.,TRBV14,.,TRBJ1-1,TGTGCCAGCAGCCAAACAGGGATGGGTGTCCGGAAGAACACTGAAGCTTTCTTT,CASSQTGMGVRKNTEAFF
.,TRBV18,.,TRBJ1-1,TGTGCCAGCTCACCGTCCCTCATGAACACTGAAGCTTTCTTT,CASSPSLMNTEAFF
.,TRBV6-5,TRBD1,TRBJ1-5,TGTGCCAGCAGTTACGGACAGGTATCCCAGCCCCAGCATTTT,CASSYGQVSQPQHF
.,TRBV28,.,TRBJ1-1,TGTGCCAGCAGTTTAGGGGGGCAGGGCACTGAAGCTTTCTTT,CASSLGGQGTEAFF
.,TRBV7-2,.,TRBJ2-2,TGTGCCAGCAGGCCAACTCTAGGGCCCCACGGGGAGCTGTTTTTT,CASRPTLGPHGELFF
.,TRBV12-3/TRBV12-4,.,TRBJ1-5,TGTGCCAGCAGTTTATCCAGGGAAAAGCCCCAGCATTTT,CASSLSREKPQHF
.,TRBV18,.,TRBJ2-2,TGTGCCAGCTCACTCCAGGGGAACACCGGGGAGCTGTTTTTT,CASSLQGNTGELFF
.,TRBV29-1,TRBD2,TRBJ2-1,TGCAGCGGCTCCGGGACTAGCGGATACAATGAGCAGTTCTTC,CSGSGTSGYNEQFF
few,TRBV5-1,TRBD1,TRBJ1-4,TGCGCCAGCAGACTTATACAGGGGGCGAGTGAAAAACTGTTTTTT,CASRLIQGASEKLFF
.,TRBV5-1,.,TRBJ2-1,TGCGCCAGCAGCTTGGCCCCCGTGGGGGGCTCCTACAATGAGCAGTTCTTC,CASSLAPVGGSYNEQFF
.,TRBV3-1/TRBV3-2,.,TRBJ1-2,TGTGCCAGCAGCCAAGGGGGTATGTATGGCTACACCTTC,CASSQGGMYGYTF
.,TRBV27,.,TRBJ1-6,TGTGCCAGCCCGTCGTTCAGGAACCCCTATAATTCACCCCTCCACTTT,CASPSFRNPYNSPLHF
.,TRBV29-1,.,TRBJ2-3,TGCAGCGTCCCAAGGTCAGGGTCCACAGATACGCAGTATTTT,CSVPRSGSTDTQYF
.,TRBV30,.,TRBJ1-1,TGTGCCTGGAGTGCGGGAAACACTGAAGCTTTCTTT,CAWSAGNTEAFF
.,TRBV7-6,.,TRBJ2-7,TGTGCCAGCAGCTTAGCTCCGGCAGGGGCTTACGAGCAGTACTTC,CASSLAPAGAYEQYF
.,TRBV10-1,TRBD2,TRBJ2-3,TGCGCCAGCAGTGAGTCTACTAGCGGGTACGCAGATACGCAGTATTTT,CASSESTSGYADTQYF
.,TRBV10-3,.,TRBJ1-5,TGTGCCATGGGGAGGGGGGAAGGACAGCCCCAGCATTTT,CAMGRGEGQPQHF
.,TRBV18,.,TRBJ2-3,TGTGCCAGCTCACTAATAGGCGGCGGGATGGGGGCAGATACGCAGTATTTT,CASSLIGGGMGADTQYF
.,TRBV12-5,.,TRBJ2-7,TGTGCTAGTGGCCAAGACAGGTACGAGCAGTACTTC,CASGQDRYEQYF
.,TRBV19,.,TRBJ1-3,TGTGCCAGTACCCTTCCCTCTGGAAACACCATATATTTT,CASTLPSGNTIYF
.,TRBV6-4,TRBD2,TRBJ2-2,TGTGCCAGCAGAGCGGGAGCGAACACCGGGGAGCTGTTTTTT,CASRAGANTGELFF
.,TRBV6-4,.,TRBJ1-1,TGTGCCAGCAGCTTGCAGGGGAACACTGAAGCTTTCTTT,CASSLQGNTEAFF
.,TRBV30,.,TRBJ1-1,TGTGCCTGGACAGTTACCACTGAAGCTTTCTTT,CAWTVTTEAFF
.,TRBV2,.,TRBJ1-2,TGTGCCAGCAGTGAGATCCAGGGACTTGCTAACTATGGCTACACCTTC,CASSEIQGLANYGYTF
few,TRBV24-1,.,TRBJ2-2,TGTGCCACCAGTGATCCCTGGGCAGGGGTGACCGGGGAGCTGTTTTTT,CATSDPWAGVTGELFF
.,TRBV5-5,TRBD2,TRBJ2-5,TGTGCCAGCAGCTTCACGAGGAAGGCGGGAGTGGAGACCCAGTACTTC,CASSFTRKAGVETQYF
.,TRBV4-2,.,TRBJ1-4,TGTGCCAGCAGCCAAGATGCCCAGAGAGGGGAAAGGGAGGGAAAACTGTTTTTT,CASSQDAQRGEREGKLFF
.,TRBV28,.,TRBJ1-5,TGTGCCAGCAGTTTGATGGGGCGCAAGAGCAATCAGCCCCAGCATTTT,CASSLMGRKSNQPQHF